This T cell receptor beta chain was sequenced in a study of cytomegalovirus exposure and HLA in healthy donors. Findings and limits, study-wide: For cytomegalovirus status, the classifier reportedly gave diagnoses with high specificity and sensitivity. Later work associated 16,951 TCR beta sequences with HLA alleles at 0.05 false discovery rate.

Amplification used 60 Vbeta primers and 13 Jbeta primers. Original data processing: Approximately 11 million of tens of millions of unique TCR beta chains were shared, per a later count. Assay used: immunoSEQ multiplex PCR; TCRdb lists only in-frame clones, some missing. That table furnishes V, J and clone size, whereas the DNA furnished D and trimming. The table includes 100,000 or so clones, around 79% detected once. J was trimmed by 4 bases and V by 10 bases; bases with no gene match: 7. This CDR3 has 13 residues. Germline V gene data show CDR1 as SGHNT and CDR2 as YYREEE (reference sequence). On this clone itself: Its antigen is as yet unknown.

The rearrangement joins TRBV5-4 to TRBJ2-2; the match to TRBD2 covers 7 bases. This receptor was identified in a woman aged 35 to 49 in good health and CMV-seronegative. The sequencing input was PBMCs. The DNA of the CDR3 is TGTGCCGTCCTAGCGGACCTCACCGGGGAGCTGTTTTTT. The encoded protein is CAVLADLTGELFF.